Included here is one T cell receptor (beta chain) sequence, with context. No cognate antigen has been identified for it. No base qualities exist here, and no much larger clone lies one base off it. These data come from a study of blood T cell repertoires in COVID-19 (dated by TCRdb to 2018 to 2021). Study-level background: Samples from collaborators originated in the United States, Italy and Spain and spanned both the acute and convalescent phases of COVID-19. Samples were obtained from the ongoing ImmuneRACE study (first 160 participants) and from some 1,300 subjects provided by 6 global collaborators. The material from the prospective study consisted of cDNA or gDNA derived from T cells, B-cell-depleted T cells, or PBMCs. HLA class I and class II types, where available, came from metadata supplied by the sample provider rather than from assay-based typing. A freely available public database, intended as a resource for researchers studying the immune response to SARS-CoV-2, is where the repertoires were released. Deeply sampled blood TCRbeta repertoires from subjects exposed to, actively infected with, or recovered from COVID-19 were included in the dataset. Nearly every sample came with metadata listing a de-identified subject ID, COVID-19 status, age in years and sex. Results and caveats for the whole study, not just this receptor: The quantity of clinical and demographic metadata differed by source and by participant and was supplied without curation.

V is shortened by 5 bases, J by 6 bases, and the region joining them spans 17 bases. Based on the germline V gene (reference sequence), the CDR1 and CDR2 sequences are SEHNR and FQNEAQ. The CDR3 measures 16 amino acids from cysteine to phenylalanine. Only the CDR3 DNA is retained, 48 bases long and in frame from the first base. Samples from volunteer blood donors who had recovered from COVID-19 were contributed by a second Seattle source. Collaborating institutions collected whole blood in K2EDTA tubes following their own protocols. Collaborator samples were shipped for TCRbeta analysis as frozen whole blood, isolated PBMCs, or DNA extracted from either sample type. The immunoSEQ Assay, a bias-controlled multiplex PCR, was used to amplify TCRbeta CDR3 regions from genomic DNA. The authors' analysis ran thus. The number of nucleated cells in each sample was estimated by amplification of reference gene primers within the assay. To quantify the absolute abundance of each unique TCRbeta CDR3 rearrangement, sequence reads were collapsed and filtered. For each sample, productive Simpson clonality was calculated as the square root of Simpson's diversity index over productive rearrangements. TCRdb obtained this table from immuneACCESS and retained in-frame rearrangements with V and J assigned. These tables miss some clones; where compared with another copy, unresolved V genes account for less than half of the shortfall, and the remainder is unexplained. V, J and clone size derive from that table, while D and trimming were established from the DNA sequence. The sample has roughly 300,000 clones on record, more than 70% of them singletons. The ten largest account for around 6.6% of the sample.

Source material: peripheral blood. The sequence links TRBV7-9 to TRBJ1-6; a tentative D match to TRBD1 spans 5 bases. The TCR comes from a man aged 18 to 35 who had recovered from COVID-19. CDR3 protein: CASSERGTTINSPLHF. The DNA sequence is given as TGTGCCAGCAGCGAGCGGGGGACTACGATTAATTCACCCCTCCACTTT.